One sample yielded the 18 T cell receptor beta chains listed below, sequenced in a study of cytomegalovirus exposure and HLA in healthy donors. The PCR had 60 Vbeta and 13 Jbeta primers. Repertoires were generated with immunoSEQ multiplex PCR, while TCRdb's copy carries only in-frame clones and drops some. The table lists a few hundred thousand clones, about 80% of them singletons. The sample consisted of PBMCs. Every receptor here comes from a girl between 10 and 17 years old in good health and CMV-seronegative.

This clone was recorded only once. The chain is built from TRBV4-1 and TRBJ2-2; D is unclear. Trimming took off 2 bases at V and 7 bases at J, with 8 bases between the two ends. CDR3 length equals 13 residues. In germline, CDR1 is MGHRA, CDR2 YSYEKL. Written as DNA, the CDR3 is TGCGCCAGCAGCCAACTTTATTTCGGGGAGCTGTTTTTT. Its translation is CASSQLYFGELFF.

This clone was seen a handful of times. V is TRBV27 and J is TRBJ1-5; D unclear. The ends were cut back, 2 bases at V and 7 bases at J, with 12 bases in the middle. CDR3 size: 14 residues. Germline-derived CDR1 and CDR2 are MNHEY and SMNVEV (reference sequence). Written as DNA, the CDR3 is TGTGCCAGCAGTTTAGAAGGGAGGGAACAGCCCCAGCATTTT. Encoded protein: CASSLEGREQPQHF.

This clone was seen just once. The chain joins TRBV30 to TRBJ2-1; 13 positions match TRBD2. Germline V gene lookup returns CDR1 GTSNPN and CDR2 SVGIG (reference sequence). CDR3 length equals 14 residues. CDR3 sequence (DNA): TGTGCTCAGAGGACTAGCGGGAGCACGAATGAGCAGTTCTTC. It codes for CAQRTSGSTNEQFF.

The chain recombines TRBV21-1 with TRBJ2-3; the listed D gene, TRBD2, was not tested against the DNA. TRBV21-1 counts as a pseudogene. The CDR3 contains 16 residues. CDR3 nucleotides: TGTGCCAGCAGCTTCCGAGCGGGAGTGGGGACAGATACGCAGTATTTT. It translates to CASSFRAGVGTDTQYF.

This sequence joins TRBV7-9 and TRBJ1-1; D unresolved. From germline, CDR1 is SEHNR and CDR2 FQNEAQ (reference sequence). There are 15 residues in the CDR3. V was trimmed by 4 bases and J by 0 bases, leaving 12 bases between them. The CDR3 coding sequence is TGTGCCAGCAGCTCCCCCTTCCCCTTGAACACTGAAGCTTTCTTT. Translation: CASSSPFPLNTEAFF.

V is TRBV27 and J is TRBJ2-7; 8 nucleotides align to TRBD2. The CDR3 extends over 18 amino acids. The germline CDR1 and CDR2 sequences are MNHEY and SMNVEV (reference sequence). V lost 6 bases, J lost 6 bases, and 22 bases stayed unmatched. The CDR3 reads CASRLFTSRASGPFEQYF. In nucleotides, the CDR3 is TGTGCCAGCAGGCTCTTTACTTCTCGGGCTAGCGGGCCTTTCGAGCAGTACTTC.

The chain recombines TRBV19 with TRBJ2-1; TRBD1 matches 7 bases. Germline V gives CDR1 LNHDA, CDR2 SQIVND (reference sequence). CDR3 length equals 14 residues. After removal of 8 bases from V and 6 bases from J, the junction contained 10 bases not matched to a gene. In DNA form, the CDR3 reads TGTGCCAGTTTGGGACAGAACTCATTCAATGAGCAGTTCTTC. This gives the protein CASLGQNSFNEQFF.

The V call is TRBV7-3, the J call TRBJ1-4; maybe TRBD1 (6 bases). CDR3 size: 13 residues. CDR1 and CDR2 (germline): SGHTA, FQGTGA. Trimming removed 5 bases at V and 8 bases at J, with 12 bases between. The CDR3 loop reads CASSVGRGEKLFF. Written as DNA, the CDR3 is TGTGCCAGCAGCGTAGGAAGGGGGGAAAAACTGTTTTTT.

This CDR3 reads CASSEGTGGNPGANVLTF. CDR3 DNA: TGTGCCAGCAGTGAGGGGACAGGGGGAAATCCTGGGGCCAACGTCCTGACTTTC. The rearrangement links TRBV6-4 to TRBJ2-6; 11 positions match TRBD1. The V gene end was trimmed by 3 bases and the J gene end by 2 bases; junction bases not matched to a gene: 6. Germline V CDR1 and CDR2: MRHNA, SNTAGT. The CDR3 extends over 18 amino acids.

The rearrangement links TRBV2 to TRBJ2-3, with 10 positions matching TRBD2. CDR3 size: 16 residues. Germline values: CDR1 SNHLY, CDR2 FYNNEI. V shed 3 bases and J 2 bases; nucleotides not matched to a gene: 5. Here the CDR3 DNA reads TGTGCCAGCAGTGATGAGCGGGGGGGCCCCACAGATACGCAGTATTTT. It encodes CASSDERGGPTDTQYF.

The V gene is TRBV27, the J gene TRBJ2-2, with 7 bases identical to TRBD2. CDR3 length equals 20 residues. J was trimmed by 2 bases and V by 7 bases; bases with no gene match: 22. Germline V CDR1 and CDR2: MNHEY, SMNVEV (reference sequence). CDR3 protein: CASTILRWDGRRFNTGELFF. The CDR3 DNA is TGTGCCAGCACCATTCTACGGTGGGACGGGAGGCGGTTTAACACCGGGGAGCTGTTTTTT.

In this sample, this clone turned up once. The chain recombines TRBV28 with TRBJ2-5, with D maybe TRBD1 (5 bases). Per the germline V gene, CDR1 is MDHEN and CDR2 is SYDVKM. CDR3 length: 16 residues. V shed 2 bases and J shed 2 bases, with 15 bases lying between them. CDR3 bases: TGTGCCAGCAGTTTAGGGGCCCCTTCGCTTCAAGAGACCCAGTACTTC. Translated: CASSLGAPSLQETQYF.

Concerning this clone itself: Compared with germline, one end of the junction differs, possibly owing to a read error. This sample includes further DNA sequences coding for the same CDR3. This chain links TRBV5-1 with TRBJ1-1, with D uncertain. This CDR3 is 15 amino acids long. Germline assignment: CDR1 SGHRS and CDR2 YFSETQ. For the CDR3, the DNA is TGCGCCAGCAGTTTGGATCAGGTATTTAACACTGAAGCTTTCTTT. Translating gives CASSLDQVFNTEAFF.

The chain combines TRBV5-6 with TRBJ2-1, with no clear D. The CDR3 runs to 14 residues. Trimming cost V 0 bases and J 8 bases, with 12 bases left between them. Per germline, CDR1 SGHDT and CDR2 YYEEEE. CDR3 sequence (DNA): TGTGCCAGCAGCTTGGGCGGATTCCCCCATGAGCAGTTCTTC. Translating it yields CASSLGGFPHEQFF.

The chain is built from TRBV19 and TRBJ2-7; 10 bases are shared with TRBD1. V dropped 5 bases and J dropped 2; count of bases not matched to a gene: 6. This CDR3 is built from 15 residues. Germline CDR1 is LNHDA and CDR2 is SQIVND (reference sequence). CDR3 region: CASSLGTGEAYEQYF. CDR3 DNA sequence: TGTGCCAGTAGTCTGGGGACAGGGGAGGCCTACGAGCAGTACTTC.

Regarding this clone: This sample also contains other DNA sequences that code for the same CDR3. The chain joins TRBV28 to TRBJ2-7; no reliable D call. Germline CDR1 and CDR2: MDHEN and SYDVKM. Trimming removed 5 bases from V and 3 bases from J, with 11 bases in between. The CDR3 covers 13 residues. The CDR3 loop is CASSLTPLYEQYF. The CDR3 coding sequence is TGTGCCAGCAGTCTAACTCCCCTCTACGAGCAGTACTTC. Full variable domain (rest looked up from reference TRBV28 and TRBJ2-7): DVKVTQSSRYLVKRTGEKVFLECVQDMDHENMFWYRQDPGLGLRLIYFSYDVKMKEKGDIPEGYSVSREKKERFSLILESASTNQTSMYLCASSLTPLYEQYFGPGTRLTVT.

The chain is built from TRBV6-5 and TRBJ1-5, with 8 bases fitting TRBD1. The CDR3 consists of 15 residues. Germline CDR1 is MNHEY and CDR2 is SVGAGI. V was pared by 2 bases and J by 6 bases, with 6 bases of the junction left unmatched. CDR3 nucleotide sequence: TGTGCCAGCAGTTACCGCGGACAGGGCAGTCAGCCCCAGCATTTT. Residues: CASSYRGQGSQPQHF.

This rearrangement joins TRBV30 to TRBJ2-4; TRBD1 matches 8 bases. The V gene's germline CDR1 is GTSNPN and CDR2 SVGIG (reference sequence). There are 15 residues in the CDR3. The V and J ends lost 3 bases and 7 bases, in that order; junction bases with no gene match: 11. CDR3 DNA sequence: TGTGCCTGGAGAGAGGTCGACAGGGGATTGAACATTCAGTACTTC. It yields the protein CAWREVDRGLNIQYF.